Presented here are 19 T cell receptor beta chains from one specimen sequenced in a study of T cell repertoires in cytomegalovirus infection. TCRdb independently ran MiXCR on the reads; one entry per CDR3 protein. The table records hundreds of thousands of distinct CDR3 sequences, 35% to 45% of them present only once. Sample: PBMCs. The receptors were sampled from a human donor in good health (CMV status not recorded). Some clones in this sample may be carry-over from other donors' samples.

This clonotype was seen a handful of times. V gene TRBV27 combines with J gene TRBJ2-2; D gene ambiguous. The CDR3 has 15 amino acids. V lost 5 bases and J lost 0, with 10 bases in between. Germline lookup yields CDR1 MNHEY and CDR2 SMNVEV (reference sequence). This CDR3 is CASSPPIPNTGELFF. In DNA form, the CDR3 reads TGTGCCAGCAGTCCCCCGATCCCGAACACCGGGGAGCTGTTTTTT.

This clonotype was detected a few times. The V call is TRBV28, the J call TRBJ2-7; 7 bases are shared with TRBD1. The length of the CDR3 is 15 residues. Germline CDR1 MDHEN, CDR2 SYDVKM. The V gene end was trimmed by 0 bases and the J gene end by 3 bases; junction bases not matched to a gene: 5. CDR3 amino acids: CASSLWGTEDYEQYF. The DNA for the CDR3 is TGTGCCAGCAGTTTATGGGGGACAGAGGACTACGAGCAGTACTTC.

The chain combines TRBV28 with TRBJ1-1; D remains unclear. Germline V gives CDR1 MDHEN, CDR2 SYDVKM. This CDR3 region has 16 residues. V was shortened by 4 bases and J by 4 bases, with 19 bases between the two germline ends. The CDR3 sequence is CASSSTGRGSATEAFF. CDR3 in DNA: TGTGCCAGCAGTTCCACGGGTCGAGGCAGTGCCACTGAAGCTTTCTTT.

The genes are TRBV19 and TRBJ1-1; 7 bases are shared with TRBD1. Germline lookup yields CDR1 LNHDA and CDR2 SQIVND (reference sequence). The J segment lost 1 base and the V segment lost 2 bases, leaving 13 bases of the junction unmatched. This CDR3 has 18 amino acids. Here the CDR3 DNA reads TGTGCCAGTAGTATAAACCCCCCCCTACAGGGGCGGAACACTGAAGCTTTCTTT. Protein: CASSINPPLQGRNTEAFF.

A few counts support this clonotype. The chain carries TRBV7-9 and TRBJ2-7; D not resolved. The CDR3 has 15 amino acids. Germline V CDR1 and CDR2: SEHNR, FQNEAQ (reference sequence). The germline V and J ends were trimmed by 0 bases and 4 bases, with 13 bases remaining between them. This chain's CDR3 is CASSLAQDRAYEQYF. The CDR3 bases are TGTGCCAGCAGCTTAGCGCAGGATCGGGCGTACGAGCAGTACTTC.

On this clonotype: A much larger clonotype is one base distant, so this may be a read error. This rearrangement joins TRBV12-3 or TRBV12-4 to TRBJ2-3; the D gene is possibly TRBD1 (5 bases). The CDR3 is 15 residues long. DNA of the CDR3: TGTGCCAACAGTTTGGCACAGGCCGACACAGATACGCAGTATTTT. It specifies CANSLAQADTDTQYF.

The V gene is TRBV12-3 or TRBV12-4, the J gene TRBJ2-4; no reliable D call. The CDR3 has 14 residues. With 0 bases removed from V and 0 bases from J, the gap between germline ends came to 3 bases. The DNA of the CDR3 is TGTGCCAGCAGTTTAGCTTTAGCCAAAAACATTCAGTACTTC. Translation gives CASSLALAKNIQYF.

The V call is TRBV23-1, the J call TRBJ2-2, with 11 bases aligning to TRBD2. TRBV23-1 falls under the ORF class, with uncertain function. V lost 11 bases and J lost 4; bases outside the gene matches: 9. The CDR3 extends over 15 amino acids. The CDR3 reads CAGVAGGPGTGELFF. CDR3 nucleotides: TGCGCCGGAGTAGCGGGAGGGCCTGGCACCGGGGAGCTGTTTTTT.

This clonotype was observed a handful of times. This chain uses TRBV20-1 with TRBJ2-6; possibly TRBD1 or TRBD2 for D (6 bases each). Trimming removed 6 bases at V and 0 bases at J, with 18 bases between. The CDR3 consists of 17 residues. The germline V gene has CDR1 DFQATT and CDR2 SNEGSKA (reference sequence). DNA for the CDR3: TGCAGTGCCGGTGTTGGGGGGCACTTCTCTGGGGCCAACGTCCTGACTTTC. This codes for CSAGVGGHFSGANVLTF.

A note on this clonotype: With a much larger clone just one base away, this may be a read error. This chain uses TRBV7-2 with TRBJ1-2; D is perhaps TRBD1 (5 bases). Per germline, CDR1 SGHTA and CDR2 FQGNSA. The CDR3 totals 16 residues. Trimming left V 1 base short and J 0 bases short, with 12 bases between. The CDR3: CASSLGYGASNYGYTF. The CDR3 coding sequence is TGTGCCAGCAGCTTAGGATATGGGGCCTCTAACTATGGCTACACCTTC.

The V call is TRBV6-5, the J call TRBJ2-3; D possibly corresponds to TRBD1 (5 bases). The germline CDR1 and CDR2 sequences are MNHEY and SVGAGI. The V and J ends lost 4 bases and 9 bases respectively, with 17 bases between them. This CDR3 is 14 amino acids long. The CDR3 loop is CASSFLTGQGTQYF. The CDR3 DNA is TGTGCCAGCAGTTTCCTAACCGGACAAGGCACGCAGTATTTT.

The sample holds a few counts of this clonotype. The chain combines TRBV28 with TRBJ2-5; 8 positions match TRBD1. This CDR3 contains 12 residues. Germline trimming cut 6 bases from V and 3 bases from J; bases unmatched to any gene: 0. The germline V gene has CDR1 MDHEN and CDR2 SYDVKM. The CDR3 loop is CASRDREETQYF. The DNA of the CDR3 is TGTGCCAGCAGGGACAGGGAAGAGACCCAGTACTTC.

Worth noting for this clonotype: With a much larger clone just one base away, this may be a read error. The gene calls are TRBV11-2 and TRBJ1-6; 8 bases are a match to TRBD1. CDR1 SGHAT and CDR2 FQNNGV come from the germline V gene. The CDR3 consists of 15 residues. The CDR3 coding sequence is TGTGACAGCAGCCCCGGGACAGGCCCCAATTCACCCCTCCACTTT. It encodes CDSSPGTGPNSPLHF.

The chain uses TRBV27 and TRBJ2-3; 9 nucleotides line up with TRBD2. Germline V gene lookup returns CDR1 MNHEY and CDR2 SMNVEV (reference sequence). V lost 6 bases to trimming and J lost 7 bases; unmatched junction nucleotides: 11. The CDR3 consists of 15 residues. This CDR3 reads CASSYVGTSLNTQYF. CDR3 coding DNA: TGTGCCAGCAGCTACGTTGGGACTAGCTTGAATACGCAGTATTTT.

This clonotype has more than one count but fewer than ten. J is TRBJ2-1 and V is TRBV13; 7 bases line up with TRBD2. The junction had 5 bases not matched to a gene; V was cut back by 5 bases and J by 7 bases. This CDR3 is 13 amino acids long. Germline V gene lookup returns CDR1 PRHDT and CDR2 FYEKMQ (reference sequence). CDR3 sequence reads: CASSTVGGNEQFF. CDR3 coding DNA: TGTGCCAGCAGCACCGTCGGGGGGAATGAGCAGTTCTTC.

This clonotype was observed at least ten times. The genes are TRBV7-2 and TRBJ2-7; no firm D call. Germline loops: CDR1 SGHTA, CDR2 FQGNSA. The CDR3 extends over 15 amino acids. The V gene lost 4 bases and the J gene lost 0 bases, with 13 bases spanning the gap. The CDR3 spells CASSWVAANSYEQYF. As DNA, the CDR3 is TGTGCCAGCAGCTGGGTGGCGGCTAACTCCTACGAGCAGTACTTC.

The V gene is TRBV12-5, the J gene TRBJ1-1; weak D call: TRBD1 (6 bases). The germline V gene has CDR1 LGHNT and CDR2 FRNRAP. V gave up 1 base and J gave up 5 bases, with 17 bases separating them. There are 16 residues in the CDR3. The DNA for the CDR3 is TGTGCTAGTGGTTTGGGTAATAGGGGGGCCTGGACTGAAGCTTTCTTT. This translates into CASGLGNRGAWTEAFF.

Of note for this clonotype: This likely comes from a read error, as the CDR3 has no conserved phenylalanine or tryptophan at its end. This chain joins TRBV7-2 and TRBJ2-1, with 12 bases lining up with TRBD2. Trimming at V came to 5 bases and at J to 9 bases, leaving 11 bases not matched to a gene. Germline V gene lookup returns CDR1 SGHTA and CDR2 FQGNSA. The CDR3 loop spans 16 amino acids. The CDR3 sequence: CASSPVTSGRGAEQFL. CDR3 coding DNA: TGTGCCAGCAGCCCAGTGACTAGCGGGAGAGGAGCTGAGCAGTTCTTA.

V gene TRBV6-1 combines with J gene TRBJ2-2; no reliable D call. Germline V gene lookup returns CDR1 MNHNS and CDR2 SASEGT. The CDR3 is 14 residues long. The V end was cut by 1 base, the J end by 7 bases, with 10 bases between. The CDR3 DNA sequence: TGTGCCAGCAGTGAAGGGATGCGTCACGGGGAGCTGTTTTTT. It translates to CASSEGMRHGELFF.